The entry that follows covers one TCR beta chain sequence. Its cognate antigen is unknown. Produced via immunoSEQ multiplex PCR; TCRdb's table is partial and in-frame only. The sample has some 86,000 clones, approximately 94% seen once. The sample is drawn from a study of OX40 agonist ivuxolimab in advanced cancers. Overall study: The diagnoses of dose-escalation patients were hepatocellular carcinoma, melanoma, renal cell or head and neck cancer. Patients achieving partial responses numbered three: one hepatocellular carcinoma case and two cutaneous melanoma cases. Study conclusions and caveats: Low normalized T-cell clonal expansion was also seen in some nonresponders. Mean expanded clone counts were higher in CD8+ than CD4+ T cells.

Trimming pared 0 bases from V and 1 base from J, leaving 7 bases between. CDR3 length: 15 amino acids. Per germline, CDR1 MGHRA and CDR2 YSYEKL. Sequencing used CD4+ or CD8+ T cells sorted from blood, obtained in a trial of the OX40 agonist ivuxolimab. V and J are TRBV4-1 and TRBJ1-5; D gene ambiguous. The sequence was obtained from an adult with an advanced solid tumor such as melanoma, head and neck, liver or kidney cancer. CDR3 loop: CASSQDWVSNQPQHF. Here the CDR3 DNA reads TGCGCCAGCAGCCAAGATTGGGTCAGCAATCAGCCCCAGCATTTT.